This entry features one T cell receptor (beta chain) sequence. This sample is part of a study of blood T cell repertoires in COVID-19. Study details: Samples taken during acute and convalescent COVID-19 were collected in the United States, Italy and Spain. PBMCs, B-cell-depleted T cells, or T cells were the source of the cDNA or gDNA that made up the material.

Seattle enrolled patients during active infection and tracked them longitudinally. As originally analysed: Reference gene primer amplification gave estimated nucleated cell counts. Assay used: immunoSEQ multiplex PCR; TCRdb lists only in-frame clones, some missing. V and J calls and clone size are as listed in that table; D and trimming were resolved from the DNA. There are 150,000 to 200,000 clones in the sample; about 83% occur only once, and approximately 12% lies in the top ten. Trimming cost V 5 bases and J 8 bases, with 16 bases left between them. The CDR3 consists of 15 residues. The germline V gene has CDR1 MNHEY and CDR2 SVGAGI.

This sequence was found in a woman in her 70s with COVID-19, enrolled during active disease. Sequencing used peripheral blood. The rearrangement links TRBV6-5 to TRBJ1-6; perhaps TRBD1 as D (6 bases). Written as DNA, the CDR3 is TGTGCCAGCAGTACTATAACAGGGTCGGATTCACCCCTCCACTTT. It yields the protein CASSTITGSDSPLHF.